This T cell receptor beta chain was identified in a study of blood T cell repertoires in COVID-19. Germline V CDR1 and CDR2: SGHRS, YFSETQ. The CDR3 totals 16 residues. V shed 3 bases and J shed 8 bases, with 20 bases lying between them. The assay was immunoSEQ multiplex PCR, and TCRdb's table has in-frame clones only and misses some. In the table there are about 160,000 clones, approximately 86% of which are singletons. Sequenced input: peripheral blood. This TCR was recovered from an older woman with active or convalescent COVID-19. The chain couples TRBV5-1 to TRBJ1-4, with a possible D match to TRBD1 (5 bases). The CDR3 DNA reads TGCGCCAGCAGCTCGGGGGACGAAGCCATTCCCGAAAAACTGTTTTTT. Its protein is CASSSGDEAIPEKLFF. The whole variable domain, remainder taken from reference TRBV5-1 and TRBJ1-4, is KAGVTQTPRYLIKTRGQQVTLSCSPISGHRSVSWYQQTPGQGLQFLFEYFSETQRNKGNFPGRFSGRQFSNSRSEMNVSTLELGDSALYLCASSSGDEAIPEKLFFGSGTQLSVL.